These 5 T cell receptor beta chains originate from one sample sequenced in a study of blood T cells in healthy people across ages. Primed by a sample-barcoded 5' primer and a J-beta primer mix, a second PCR proceeded for about 6 to 11 cycles. A single record per CDR3 protein comes from TCRdb applying MiXCR to the 5' RACE reads. The profile shows 1.5 million to 2 million distinct CDR3 sequences, about 28% of them singletons. Specimen: blood. Receptors were obtained from a woman aged 25 to 39 in good health.

This clonotype has just a few counts. The chain employs TRBV20-1 and TRBJ2-5, with 7 bases that match TRBD2. The CDR3 runs 13 residues. The germline CDR1 and CDR2 sequences are DFQATT and SNEGSKA (reference sequence). V trimming: 3 bases; J trimming: 5 bases; junction bases outside the gene matches: 6. This chain's CDR3 is CSARDGGLETQYF. CDR3 in DNA: TGCAGTGCTAGGGACGGGGGGTTGGAGACCCAGTACTTC.

The V and J genes are TRBV29-1 and TRBJ2-7; D possibly matches TRBD1 or TRBD2 (5 bases each). Germline V gene sequence: CDR1 SQVTM, CDR2 ANQGSEA. This CDR3 is 13 amino acids long. The V end lost 7 bases, the J end lost 2 bases, and 15 bases lay between the germline ends. The CDR3 bases are TGCAGCGCCCGTGGGGGAGAAACCTACGAGCAGTACTTC. Its protein product is CSARGGETYEQYF.

V usage is TRBV19 and J usage is TRBJ1-1; D is uncertain. The ends were cut back, 0 bases at V and 4 bases at J, with 12 bases in the middle. Germline loops: CDR1 LNHDA, CDR2 SQIVND (reference sequence). The CDR3 has 15 residues. The CDR3 DNA reads as TGTGCCAGTAGTATAGATCTCCCGGCGGCCACTGAAGCTTTCTTT. Its translation: CASSIDLPAATEAFF.

This clonotype turned up a few times. The chain combines TRBV9 with TRBJ2-1, with TRBD2 as a possible D gene (6 bases). Trimming pared 4 bases from V and 0 bases from J, leaving 14 bases between. Germline CDR1 is SGDLS and CDR2 is YYNGEE. The CDR3 totals 16 residues. In DNA form, the CDR3 reads TGTGCCAGCAGCCCTCGATTAGCGGTCTCCTACAATGAGCAGTTCTTC. The encoded protein is CASSPRLAVSYNEQFF.

The rearrangement uses TRBV25-1 and TRBJ1-4; D uncertain. Germline V gene lookup returns CDR1 MGHDK and CDR2 SYGVNS. Between the trimmed V and J ends, which lost 2 bases and 8 bases, there was a span of 6 bases. CDR3 length: 12 amino acids. CDR3 DNA sequence: TGTGCCAGCAGTGAACATACCGAAAAACTGTTTTTT. It translates to CASSEHTEKLFF.